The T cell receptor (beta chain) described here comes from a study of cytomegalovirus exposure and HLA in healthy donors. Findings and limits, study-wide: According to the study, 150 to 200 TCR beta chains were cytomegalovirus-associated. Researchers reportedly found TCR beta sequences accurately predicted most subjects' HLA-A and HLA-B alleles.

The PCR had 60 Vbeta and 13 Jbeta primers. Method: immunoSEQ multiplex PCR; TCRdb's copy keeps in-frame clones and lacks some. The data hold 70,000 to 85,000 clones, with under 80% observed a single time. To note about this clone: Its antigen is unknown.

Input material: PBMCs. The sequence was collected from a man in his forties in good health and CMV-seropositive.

The CDR3 DNA sequence: TGCGCCAGCAGCCAAGCGGGGAATCAGCCCCAGCATTTT. It translates to CASSQAGNQPQHF. The chain is built from TRBV4-1 and TRBJ1-5; D gene unclear. V dropped 1 base and J dropped 4 bases, with 5 bases sitting between them. In germline, CDR1 is MGHRA, CDR2 YSYEKL. The CDR3 is 13 residues long.